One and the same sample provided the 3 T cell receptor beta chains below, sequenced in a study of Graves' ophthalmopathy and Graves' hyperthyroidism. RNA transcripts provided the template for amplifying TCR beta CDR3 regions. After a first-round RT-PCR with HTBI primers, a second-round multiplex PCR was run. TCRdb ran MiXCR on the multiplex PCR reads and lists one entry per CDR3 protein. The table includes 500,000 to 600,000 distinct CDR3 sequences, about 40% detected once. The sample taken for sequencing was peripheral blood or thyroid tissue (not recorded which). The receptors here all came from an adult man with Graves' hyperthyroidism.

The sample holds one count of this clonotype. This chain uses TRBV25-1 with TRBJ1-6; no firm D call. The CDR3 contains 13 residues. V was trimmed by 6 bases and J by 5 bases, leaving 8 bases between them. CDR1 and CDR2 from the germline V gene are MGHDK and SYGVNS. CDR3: CASSSQDNSPLHF. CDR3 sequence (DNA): TGTGCCAGCAGCAGCCAAGATAATTCACCCCTCCACTTT.

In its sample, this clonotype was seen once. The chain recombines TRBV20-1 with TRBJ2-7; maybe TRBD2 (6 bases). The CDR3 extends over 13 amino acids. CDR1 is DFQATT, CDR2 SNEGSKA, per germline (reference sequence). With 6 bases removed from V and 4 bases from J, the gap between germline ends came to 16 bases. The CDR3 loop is CSAPRGADYEQYF. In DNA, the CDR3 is TGCAGTGCCCCCCGCGGGGCGGATTACGAGCAGTACTTC.

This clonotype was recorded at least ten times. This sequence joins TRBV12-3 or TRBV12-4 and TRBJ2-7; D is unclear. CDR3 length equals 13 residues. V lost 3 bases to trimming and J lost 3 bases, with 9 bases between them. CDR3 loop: CASSFQAGYEQYF. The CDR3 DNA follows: TGTGCCAGCAGTTTCCAGGCCGGCTACGAGCAGTACTTC.